The next 7 T cell receptor beta chains were all read from a single sample in a study of CD8 T cells in Susac syndrome. RNA totalling roughly 0.45 to 1 ug underwent reverse transcription with random hexamers. TCRdb reanalysed the immunoSEQ multiplex PCR reads using MiXCR and keeps one entry per CDR3 protein. The sample records about 190,000 distinct CDR3 sequences, around 95% being singletons. Sequenced material: CD4+ T cells from PBMCs. Source of these receptors: a human donor with Susac syndrome.

This clonotype was detected only once. V is TRBV5-1 and J is TRBJ1-1; D perhaps matches TRBD1 (6 bases). This CDR3 comprises 13 residues. Trimming stripped 6 bases from V and 7 bases from J, with 16 bases between. Germline V lookup: CDR1 SGHRS, CDR2 YFSETQ. The CDR3 sequence: CASNRDIGIEAFF. The CDR3 bases are TGCGCCAGCAACAGGGACATCGGAATTGAAGCTTTCTTT.

This clonotype was found once. CDR3 DNA: TGTGCCAGCAGTTACACTTCGCGGGGGACCTACGAGCAGTACTTC. It encodes CASSYTSRGTYEQYF. V gene TRBV6-5 combines with J gene TRBJ2-7; 7 bases match TRBD2. The CDR3 contains 15 residues. V lost 2 bases, J lost 2 bases, and 6 bases stayed unmatched. Looked up from germline, CDR1 is MNHEY and CDR2 is SVGAGI.

The chain links TRBV20-1 to TRBJ2-1; no firm D call. This CDR3 contains 12 residues. V was pared by 0 bases and J by 6 bases, with 6 bases between. CDR1 and CDR2 from the germline V gene are DFQATT and SNEGSKA (reference sequence). CDR3 sequence reads: CSARDVGNEQFF. The CDR3 region has the DNA TGCAGTGCTAGAGATGTGGGCAATGAGCAGTTCTTC.

The chain combines TRBV27 with TRBJ1-2; 7 bases agree with TRBD1. Trimming removed 8 bases from V and 4 bases from J; junction bases left unmatched: 7. From germline, CDR1 is MNHEY and CDR2 SMNVEV (reference sequence). The CDR3 runs to 13 residues. The CDR3 DNA reads as TGTGCCAGCTCGAACAGGGGCGGCTATGGCTACACCTTC. Residues: CASSNRGGYGYTF.

The table lists this clonotype with a count of one. This chain links TRBV29-1 with TRBJ1-1, with 7 bases matching TRBD1. The length of the CDR3 is 14 residues. In germline, CDR1 is SQVTM, CDR2 ANQGSEA. V lost 3 bases and J lost 5; bases outside the gene matches: 9. The CDR3 DNA follows: TGCAGCGTTGAGGCAGGGGGAGGAGGGACTGAAGCTTTCTTT. Protein product: CSVEAGGGGTEAFF.

This chain connects TRBV5-4 to TRBJ2-6; D could derive from TRBD1 or TRBD2 (6 bases each). This CDR3 region has 16 residues. Looked up from germline, CDR1 is SGHNT and CDR2 is YYREEE (reference sequence). The ends were cut back, 3 bases at V and 0 bases at J, with 10 bases in the middle. CDR3 sequence (DNA): TGTGCCAGCAGCTGGAGGGGGGTCTCTGGGGCCAACGTCCTGACTTTC. It specifies CASSWRGVSGANVLTF.

The chain recombines TRBV6-6 with TRBJ2-1, with D unresolved. Germline V gives CDR1 MNHNY, CDR2 SVGAGI (reference sequence). This CDR3 is built from 14 residues. Trimming left V 4 bases short and J 7 bases short, with 14 bases between. The CDR3 region is CASSFPSSWNEQFF. The DNA for the CDR3 is TGTGCCAGCAGTTTCCCCTCGTCCTGGAATGAGCAGTTCTTC.